This entry describes one TCR beta chain. This sample was included in a study of stem cell transplantation in POMP-related autoinflammatory disease. Assay: immunoSEQ multiplex PCR; the TCRdb copy retains only in-frame clones and omits some. Among approximately 65,000 clones listed, about nine tenths were seen once. V was cut by 1 base and J by 4 bases, with 16 bases left in between. The CDR3 totals 16 residues. The germline V gene has CDR1 SGHTA and CDR2 FQGNSA. Sequenced here: CD4+ T cells from PBMCs, sampled after stem cell transplantation. This clonotype was sampled from a human patient with POMP-related autoinflammation and immune dysregulation (PRAID). The graft donor may have given rise to some T cells. The chain combines TRBV7-2 with TRBJ1-2; D remains ambiguous. The chain's CDR3 is CASSLEVGHASYGYTF. For the CDR3, the DNA is TGTGCCAGCAGCTTAGAAGTGGGCCACGCATCCTATGGCTACACCTTC.